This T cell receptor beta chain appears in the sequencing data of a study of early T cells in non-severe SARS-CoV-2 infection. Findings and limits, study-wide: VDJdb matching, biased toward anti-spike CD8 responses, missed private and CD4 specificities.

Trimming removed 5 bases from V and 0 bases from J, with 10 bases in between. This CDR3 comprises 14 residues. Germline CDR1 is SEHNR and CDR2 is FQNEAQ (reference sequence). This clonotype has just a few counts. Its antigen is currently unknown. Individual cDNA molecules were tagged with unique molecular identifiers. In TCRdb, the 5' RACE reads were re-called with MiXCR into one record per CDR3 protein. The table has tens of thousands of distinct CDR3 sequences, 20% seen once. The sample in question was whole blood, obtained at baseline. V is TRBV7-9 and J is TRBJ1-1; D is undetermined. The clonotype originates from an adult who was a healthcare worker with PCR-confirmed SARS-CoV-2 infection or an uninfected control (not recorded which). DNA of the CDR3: TGTGCCAGCAGCAAAGGGAGCATGAACACTGAAGCTTTCTTT. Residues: CASSKGSMNTEAFF. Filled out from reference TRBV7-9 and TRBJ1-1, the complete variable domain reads DTGVSQNPRHKITKRGQNVTFRCDPISEHNRLYWYRQTLGQGPEFLTYFQNEAQLEKSRLLSDRFSAERPKGSFSTLEIQRTEQGDSAMYLCASSKGSMNTEAFFGQGTRLTVV.